Each of the 15 T cell receptor beta chains below was sequenced from the same sample in a study of T cell changes during pregnancy in multiple sclerosis (dated by TCRdb to about 2019). The library was prepared using the immunoSEQ multiplex PCR assay. TCRdb obtained this table from immuneACCESS and retained in-frame rearrangements with V and J assigned. These tables miss some clones; where compared with another copy, unresolved V genes account for less than half of the shortfall, and the remainder is unexplained. Here the sample has 35,000 to 45,000 clones; 80% to 95% occur a single time. Of the sample, about 2.1% is held by the ten largest clones. The source was CD4+ T cells from peripheral blood mononuclear cells, collected after pregnancy. The receptors were gathered from a female donor in good health, enrolled as a control in a pregnancy study.

This clone was recorded only once. The chain is built from TRBV5-4 and TRBJ2-3; TRBD1 matches 7 bases. Germline V gene lookup returns CDR1 SGHNT and CDR2 YYREEE (reference sequence). Unmatched junction bases numbered 7, after V lost 5 bases and J lost 1 base. The CDR3 runs to 15 residues. The CDR3 nucleotides read TGTGCCAGCAGTTCACAGGGGTTAGGCACAGATACGCAGTATTTT. Protein: CASSSQGLGTDTQYF.

The V call is TRBV7-9, the J call TRBJ1-4; 9 bases match TRBD1. This CDR3 contains 14 residues. J lost 7 bases, V lost 6 bases, and 6 bases had no gene match. Germline lookup yields CDR1 SEHNR and CDR2 FQNEAQ (reference sequence). For the CDR3, the DNA is TGTGCCAGCAGTACCGGGACAGGGACTGAAAAACTGTTTTTT. Translation: CASSTGTGTEKLFF.

The chain is built from TRBV6-6 and TRBJ2-3, with D possibly matching TRBD1 (5 bases). The CDR3 is 12 residues long. Trimming removed 5 bases at V and 5 bases at J, with 8 bases between. The V gene's germline CDR1 is MNHNY and CDR2 SVGAGI (reference sequence). The DNA of the CDR3 is TGTGCCAGCAGTCTAAGGGGAGATACGCAGTATTTT. Its translation: CASSLRGDTQYF.

The rearrangement links TRBV10-2 to TRBJ2-1; TRBD2 matches at 11 bases. This CDR3 comprises 14 residues. Germline lookup yields CDR1 WSHSY and CDR2 SAAADI. The V gene end was trimmed by 6 bases and the J gene end by 5 bases; junction bases not matched to a gene: 3. The CDR3 nucleotides are TGCGCCAGCAGAGGGACTAGCGGTCACAATGAGCAGTTCTTC. Amino acid sequence: CASRGTSGHNEQFF.

This clone has a single count. The J gene is TRBJ1-2, the V gene TRBV16; D might be TRBD1 (5 bases). The V gene's germline CDR1 is KGHSY and CDR2 FQNENV. The CDR3 is 14 residues long. V lost 4 bases and J 4 bases, leaving 13 bases between the germline ends. CDR3: CASSPNPGGYGYTF. The CDR3 DNA follows: TGTGCCAGCAGCCCAAACCCCGGGGGCTATGGCTACACCTTC.

The gene calls are TRBV4-2 and TRBJ2-3; TRBD2 aligns across 10 bases. Trimming cost V 0 bases and J 4 bases; bases outside gene matches: 1. There are 15 residues in the CDR3. The V gene's germline CDR1 is LGHNA and CDR2 YNFKEQ. Written as DNA, the CDR3 is TGTGCCAGCAGCCAAGAAGCGGGGGGGCCAGATACGCAGTATTTT. Its translation: CASSQEAGGPDTQYF.

The rearrangement uses TRBV12-5 and TRBJ1-5; D possibly corresponds to TRBD1 (6 bases). Trimming cost V 4 bases and J 6 bases, with 16 bases left between them. The CDR3 covers 15 residues. Germline V gene sequence: CDR1 LGHNT, CDR2 FRNRAP. CDR3 coding DNA: TGTGCTAGTGGTTCAAGCAGGGGTGGTCGTCAGCCCCAGCATTTT. It specifies CASGSSRGGRQPQHF.

This chain joins TRBV6-1 and TRBJ2-3; D is unclear. V lost 4 bases and J 2 bases, leaving 10 bases between the germline ends. The V gene's germline CDR1 is MNHNS and CDR2 SASEGT. This CDR3 spans 14 amino acids. CDR3 sequence (DNA): TGTGCCAGCAGTGTACACGAATACACAGATACGCAGTATTTT. Translated: CASSVHEYTDTQYF.

V is TRBV6-1 and J is TRBJ1-2, with a weak D call TRBD1 (5 bases). The CDR3 consists of 13 residues. The germline V gene has CDR1 MNHNS and CDR2 SASEGT. V was clipped by 4 bases and J by 13 bases, with 19 bases between them. The CDR3 bases are TGTGCCAGCAGTGCATCCCTCGGGGGGAGAGGCACCTTC. Its translation is CASSASLGGRGTF.

The chain employs TRBV5-6 and TRBJ1-1, with 8 bases that match TRBD1. Trimming removed 2 bases from V and 3 bases from J; junction bases left unmatched: 6. The germline gives CDR1 SGHDT, CDR2 YYEEEE. This CDR3 is built from 15 residues. CDR3 DNA sequence: TGTGCCAGCAGCTTAGGCAGGGGGCTCGACACTGAAGCTTTCTTT. Its protein product is CASSLGRGLDTEAFF.

The CDR3 region has the DNA TGTGCCAGCAGCTTAGTACAGGGTGGCACTGAAGCTTTCTTT. Translating gives CASSLVQGGTEAFF. The V call is TRBV11-2, the J call TRBJ1-1, with D maybe TRBD1 (6 bases). Deletions cut 1 base from V and 4 bases from J, with 10 bases between. Germline-derived CDR1 and CDR2 are SGHAT and FQNNGV. CDR3 length equals 14 residues.

The chain recombines TRBV6-1 with TRBJ1-4, with 8 bases that match TRBD1. The CDR3 totals 13 residues. J gave up 8 bases and V 6 bases, and 5 bases lay outside the gene matches. Germline V gene sequence: CDR1 MNHNS, CDR2 SASEGT. The CDR3 coding sequence is TGTGCCAGCAGGCAGACAGGGGCCGAAAAACTGTTTTTT. Translating gives CASRQTGAEKLFF.

The CDR3 loop is CASSLRSNQPQHF. DNA for the CDR3: TGTGCCAGCAGCTTGCGGAGCAATCAGCCCCAGCATTTT. The chain links TRBV5-5 to TRBJ1-5; D gene ambiguous. Germline V gene lookup returns CDR1 SGHKS and CDR2 YYEKEE (reference sequence). V lost 1 base and J lost 1, with 3 bases in between. This CDR3 region has 13 residues.

The rearrangement joins TRBV9 to TRBJ2-1, with TRBD1 matching over 7 bases. J gave up 6 bases and V 3 bases, and 9 bases lay outside the gene matches. CDR1 SGDLS and CDR2 YYNGEE come from the germline V gene. The CDR3 has 15 residues. The CDR3 nucleotides are TGTGCCAGCAGCGCGGGACAGCTATTAGGCAATGAGCAGTTCTTC. Translating gives CASSAGQLLGNEQFF.

The chain uses TRBV19 and TRBJ2-6, with 8 bases matching TRBD1. This CDR3 spans 16 amino acids. V lost 7 bases to trimming and J lost 0 bases; unmatched junction nucleotides: 5. The V gene's germline CDR1 is LNHDA and CDR2 SQIVND (reference sequence). CDR3 in amino acids: CASTGQGDSGANVLTF. For the CDR3, the DNA is TGTGCCAGTACAGGACAGGGAGACTCTGGGGCCAACGTCCTGACTTTC.